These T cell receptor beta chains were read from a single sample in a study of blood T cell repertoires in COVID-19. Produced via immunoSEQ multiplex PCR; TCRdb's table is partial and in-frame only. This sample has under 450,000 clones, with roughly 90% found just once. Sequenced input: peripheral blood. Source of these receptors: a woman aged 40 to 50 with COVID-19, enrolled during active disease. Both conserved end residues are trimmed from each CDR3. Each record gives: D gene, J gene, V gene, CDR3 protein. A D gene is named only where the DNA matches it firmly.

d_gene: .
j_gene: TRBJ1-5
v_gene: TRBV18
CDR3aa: ASSSGPNQPQH

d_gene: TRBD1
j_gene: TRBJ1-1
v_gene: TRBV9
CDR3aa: ASSPGTGRPTEAF

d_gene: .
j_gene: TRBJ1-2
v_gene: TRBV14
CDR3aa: ASSPGLSLGVYGYT

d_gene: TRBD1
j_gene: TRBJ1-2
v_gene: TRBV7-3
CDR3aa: ASSLGPPTPDRGYGYT

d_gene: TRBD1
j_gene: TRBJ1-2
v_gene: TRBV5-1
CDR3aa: ASSLELQGDGYT

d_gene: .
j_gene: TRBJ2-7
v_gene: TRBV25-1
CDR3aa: ASSPKGGTTYYEQY

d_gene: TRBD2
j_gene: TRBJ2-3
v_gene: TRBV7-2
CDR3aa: ASSLAGGYTDTQY

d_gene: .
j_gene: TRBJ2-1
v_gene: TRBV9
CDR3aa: ASGRGSLSNEQF

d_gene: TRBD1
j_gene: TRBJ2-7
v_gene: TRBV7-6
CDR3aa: ASSIGTGGSSYEQY

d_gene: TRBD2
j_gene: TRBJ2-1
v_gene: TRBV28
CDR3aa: ASSGLAENYNEQF

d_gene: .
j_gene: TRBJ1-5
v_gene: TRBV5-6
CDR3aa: ASSLAGPNQPQH

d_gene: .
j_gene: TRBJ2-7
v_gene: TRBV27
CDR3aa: ASSLRGQGGSYEQY

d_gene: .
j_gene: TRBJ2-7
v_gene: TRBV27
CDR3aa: ASSLRQTDYEQY

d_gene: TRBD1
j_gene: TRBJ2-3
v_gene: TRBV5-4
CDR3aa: ASSLGQGYTDTQY

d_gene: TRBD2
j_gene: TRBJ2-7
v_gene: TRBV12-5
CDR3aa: ASGFDLGPSGTRNTSYEQY

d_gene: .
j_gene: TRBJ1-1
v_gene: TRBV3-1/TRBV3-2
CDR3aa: ASSQVDSGAF

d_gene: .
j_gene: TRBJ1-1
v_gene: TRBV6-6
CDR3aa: ASNGPQNTEAF

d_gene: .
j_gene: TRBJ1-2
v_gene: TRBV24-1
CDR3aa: ATSDGSNYGYT

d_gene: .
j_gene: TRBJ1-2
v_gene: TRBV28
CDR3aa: ASGAPRVAPGYT

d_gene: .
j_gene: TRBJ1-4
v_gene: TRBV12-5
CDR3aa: ASGRDGLNEKLF

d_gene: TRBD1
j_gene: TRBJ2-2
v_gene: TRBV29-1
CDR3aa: SVQDRGNTGELF

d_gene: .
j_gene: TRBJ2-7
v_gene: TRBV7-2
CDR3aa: ASSPLPRVGEQY

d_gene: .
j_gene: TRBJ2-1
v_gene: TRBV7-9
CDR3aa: ASSLYPGLSYNEQF

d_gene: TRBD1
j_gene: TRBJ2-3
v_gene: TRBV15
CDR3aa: ATSRTGTGLDTQY

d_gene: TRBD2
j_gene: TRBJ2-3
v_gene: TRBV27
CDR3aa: ASSPNPGGQGTQY

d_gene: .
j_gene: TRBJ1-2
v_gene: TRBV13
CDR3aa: ASSLKETKRGYT

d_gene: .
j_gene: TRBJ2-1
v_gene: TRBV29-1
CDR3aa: SAREGGVYNEQF

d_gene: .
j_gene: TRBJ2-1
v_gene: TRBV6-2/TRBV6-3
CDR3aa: ASSYGQGIANEQF

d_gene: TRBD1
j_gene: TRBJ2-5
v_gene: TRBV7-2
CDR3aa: ASSSPGQGKETQY

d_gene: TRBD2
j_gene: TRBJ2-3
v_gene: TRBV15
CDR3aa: ATSRGLAPTDTQY

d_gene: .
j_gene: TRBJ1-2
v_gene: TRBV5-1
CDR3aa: ASSSQQGYGYT

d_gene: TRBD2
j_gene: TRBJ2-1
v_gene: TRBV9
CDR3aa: ASSVGLAGYNEQF

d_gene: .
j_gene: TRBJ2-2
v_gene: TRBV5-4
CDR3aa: ASSLLGARGTGELF

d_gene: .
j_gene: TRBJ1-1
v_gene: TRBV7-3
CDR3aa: ASSLGGIGNEAF

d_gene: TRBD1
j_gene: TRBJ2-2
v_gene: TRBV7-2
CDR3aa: ASSWGQGRGGELF

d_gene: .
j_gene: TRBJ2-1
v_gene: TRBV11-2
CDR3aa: ASSPSLWNSNEQF

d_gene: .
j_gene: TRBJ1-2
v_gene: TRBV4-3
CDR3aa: ASSQGGGTHYGYT

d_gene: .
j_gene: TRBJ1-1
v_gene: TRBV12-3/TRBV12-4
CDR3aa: ASSWGADTEAF

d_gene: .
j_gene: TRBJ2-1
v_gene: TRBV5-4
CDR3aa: ASSLRGGPHADEQF

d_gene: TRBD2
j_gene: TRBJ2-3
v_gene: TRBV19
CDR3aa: ASTEREPDTQY

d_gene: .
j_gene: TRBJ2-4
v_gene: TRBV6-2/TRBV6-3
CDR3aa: ASSYPDRKNIQY

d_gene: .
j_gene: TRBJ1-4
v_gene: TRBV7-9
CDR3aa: ASSLGTANNEKLF

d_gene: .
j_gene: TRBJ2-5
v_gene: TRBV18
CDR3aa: ASSPMARQETQY

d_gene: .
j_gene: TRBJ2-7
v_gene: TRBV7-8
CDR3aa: ASSLEGGAWGSYEQY

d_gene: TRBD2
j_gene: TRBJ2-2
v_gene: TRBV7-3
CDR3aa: ASSLGTTTGELF

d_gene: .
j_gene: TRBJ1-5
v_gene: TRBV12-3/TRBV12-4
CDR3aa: ASRPTENQPQH

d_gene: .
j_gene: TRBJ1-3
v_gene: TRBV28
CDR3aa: ASSSYTGSSGNTIY

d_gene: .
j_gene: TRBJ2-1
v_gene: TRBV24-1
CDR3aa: ATSDPRTVNNEQF

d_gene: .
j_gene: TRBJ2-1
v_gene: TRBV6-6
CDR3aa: ASSYSTTRNEQF

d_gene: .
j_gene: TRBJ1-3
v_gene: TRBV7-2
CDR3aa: ASSSGLGGNTIY

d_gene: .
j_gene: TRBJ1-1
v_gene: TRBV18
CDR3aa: ASSTPGIRTEAF

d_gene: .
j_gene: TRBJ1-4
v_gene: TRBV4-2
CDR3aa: ASSQVAEKLF

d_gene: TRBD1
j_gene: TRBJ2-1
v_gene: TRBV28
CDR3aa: ASSPRQGGWANEQF

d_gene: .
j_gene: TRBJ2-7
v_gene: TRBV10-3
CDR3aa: AISGGREQY